What follows are 17 T cell receptor beta chains derived from one specimen sequenced in a study of T cells in placental villitis. The libraries were made with immunoSEQ v4. Here immunoSEQ multiplex PCR was the method, and the copy in TCRdb shows in-frame clones only, minus some. The sample includes around 170 clones, just over 95% of them seen just once. The sequencing input was placental tissue containing maternal and fetal cells. Every receptor here comes from a human donor in good health; the placental T cells may come from both mother and fetus.

CDR3 region: CASSLLQGNTEAFF. The CDR3 DNA sequence: TGTGCCAGCAGCCTCTTGCAGGGGAACACTGAAGCTTTCTTT. V and J are TRBV3-1 (or the pseudogene TRBV3-2) and TRBJ1-1, with a tentative D call TRBD1 (5 bases). Germline assignment: CDR1 LGHDT and CDR2 YNNKEL (reference sequence). Trimming stripped 4 bases from V and 1 base from J, with 10 bases between. This CDR3 is 14 amino acids long.

This clone has just a few counts. The chain combines TRBV6-5 with TRBJ2-5; D call uncertain. V lost 0 bases and J lost 2, with 10 bases in between. Germline CDR1 MNHEY, CDR2 SVGAGI. The CDR3 totals 15 residues. The CDR3 nucleotides are TGTGCCAGCAGTTACTCACTAACAGTACAAGAGACCCAGTACTTC. Amino acids: CASSYSLTVQETQYF.

The chain joins TRBV28 to TRBJ2-1; 12 nucleotides agree with TRBD1. Germline CDR1 and CDR2: MDHEN and SYDVKM. V trimming: 6 bases; J trimming: 6 bases; junction bases outside the gene matches: 9. The CDR3 is made up of 16 amino acids. The CDR3 coding sequence is TGTGCCAGCAGATCGGAAGGGACAGGGGGCATCAATGAGCAGTTCTTC. Amino acids: CASRSEGTGGINEQFF.

This chain connects TRBV10-2 to TRBJ1-6, with D possibly TRBD1 on 5 matching bases. The CDR3 runs 15 residues. Germline V lookup: CDR1 WSHSY, CDR2 SAAADI. V lost 11 bases and J lost 7, with 21 bases in between. CDR3 loop: CAATDMGRQNSPLHF. CDR3 nucleotides: TGCGCCGCTACGGATATGGGGAGACAGAATTCACCCCTCCACTTT.

The rearrangement joins TRBV18 to TRBJ2-1; D ambiguous. V gave up 2 bases and J gave up 6 bases, with 5 bases separating them. Germline CDR1 and CDR2: KGHSH and LQKENI. This CDR3 region has 12 residues. CDR3 region: CASSPELNEQFF. CDR3 DNA sequence: TGTGCCAGCTCACCAGAGCTCAATGAGCAGTTCTTC.

The chain links TRBV19 to TRBJ2-3, with 9 bases identical to TRBD2. V lost 4 bases to trimming and J lost 0 bases; unmatched junction nucleotides: 2. CDR1 and CDR2 from the germline V gene are LNHDA and SQIVND (reference sequence). The CDR3 loop spans 15 amino acids. CDR3 DNA sequence: TGTGCCAGTAGTAGCGGGAGGGCCAGCACAGATACGCAGTATTTT. As protein: CASSSGRASTDTQYF.

The J gene is TRBJ2-5, the V gene TRBV7-9, with D possibly TRBD1 on 5 matching bases. The germline gives CDR1 SEHNR, CDR2 FQNEAQ (reference sequence). The CDR3 extends over 13 amino acids. The V end lost 7 bases, the J end lost 3 bases, and 12 bases lay between the germline ends. For the CDR3, the DNA is TGTGCCAGCACCCCGGACACGAAAGAGACCCAGTACTTC. Protein product: CASTPDTKETQYF.

The chain employs TRBV28 and TRBJ1-2; maybe TRBD1 (5 bases). CDR1 and CDR2 from the germline V gene are MDHEN and SYDVKM. The V end was cut by 5 bases, the J end by 5 bases, with 9 bases between. The CDR3 contains 12 residues. The CDR3 spells CASSPGFYGYTF. CDR3 in DNA: TGTGCCAGCAGTCCAGGGTTTTATGGCTACACCTTC.

The genes are TRBV13 and TRBJ2-3; a possible D gene is TRBD1 (5 bases). CDR1 is PRHDT and CDR2 is FYEKMQ in the germline V gene (reference sequence). With 5 bases removed from V and 6 bases from J, the gap between germline ends came to 9 bases. The CDR3 has 12 residues. The CDR3 loop reads CASSTNRDTQYF. The CDR3 DNA follows: TGTGCCAGCAGCACAAACAGGGATACGCAGTATTTT.

This clone was seen once. The gene calls are TRBV30 and TRBJ1-1; the D gene is possibly TRBD1 (5 bases). The CDR3 totals 14 residues. The germline CDR1 and CDR2 sequences are GTSNPN and SVGIG (reference sequence). V lost 0 bases and J lost 7, with 15 bases in between. For the CDR3, the DNA is TGTGCCTGGAGTGTACGACGGGGGTGGGGTGAAGCTTTCTTT. Translating it yields CAWSVRRGWGEAFF.

V usage is TRBV11-2 and J usage is TRBJ2-1, with unresolved D. The CDR3 has 16 amino acids. CDR1 SGHAT and CDR2 FQNNGV come from the germline V gene. V was pared by 3 bases and J by 0 bases, with 12 bases between. CDR3 nucleotides: TGTGCCAGCAGCTTCGGCAGGCGGAGCTCCTACAATGAGCAGTTCTTC. It is translated as CASSFGRRSSYNEQFF. Full variable domain (remainder filled in from reference TRBV11-2 and TRBJ2-1): EAGVAQSPRYKIIEKRQSVAFWCNPISGHATLYWYQQILGQGPKLLIQFQNNGVVDDSQLPKDRFSAERLKGVDSTLKIQPAKLEDSAVYLCASSFGRRSSYNEQFFGPGTRLTVL.

The rearrangement joins TRBV7-2 to TRBJ2-2; D remains ambiguous. CDR3 size: 15 residues. The germline V and J ends were trimmed by 5 bases and 1 base, with 11 bases remaining between them. The V gene's germline CDR1 is SGHTA and CDR2 FQGNSA. The CDR3 DNA reads TGTGCCAGCAGCCTCTTCAGAAAGAACACCGGGGAGCTGTTTTTT. This encodes CASSLFRKNTGELFF.

This clone was seen a handful of times. This chain links TRBV4-3 with TRBJ2-2; the match to TRBD2 covers 10 bases. The CDR3 runs to 16 residues. The junction had 5 bases not matched to a gene; V was cut back by 0 bases and J by 7 bases. CDR1 and CDR2 (germline): LGHNA, YSLEER. This chain's CDR3 is CASSQDSGRASGELFF. The CDR3 DNA is TGCGCCAGCAGCCAAGACAGCGGGAGGGCCAGCGGGGAGCTGTTTTTT.

This chain uses TRBV7-9 with TRBJ1-1, with D perhaps TRBD1 (6 bases). The CDR3 is 14 residues long. Trimming left V 2 bases short and J 6 bases short, with 13 bases between. CDR1 SEHNR and CDR2 FQNEAQ come from the germline V gene (reference sequence). The chain's CDR3 is CASSLIQGGAEAFF. The CDR3 coding sequence is TGTGCCAGCAGCTTAATACAGGGAGGAGCTGAAGCTTTCTTT.

The chain uses TRBV12-3 or TRBV12-4 and TRBJ2-3, with TRBD2 as a possible D gene (6 bases). The CDR3 has 12 residues. Trimming removed 6 bases at V and 6 bases at J, with 10 bases between. CDR3 sequence: CASSPGRDTQYF. As DNA, the CDR3 is TGTGCCAGCAGCCCTGGGAGGGATACGCAGTATTTT.

The chain uses TRBV12-3 or TRBV12-4 and TRBJ2-7; 8 bases are a match to TRBD2. The V gene end was trimmed by 11 bases and the J gene end by 5 bases; junction bases not matched to a gene: 8. This CDR3 region has 12 residues. CDR3 loop: CASAGGADEQYF. CDR3 in DNA: TGTGCCTCCGCCGGGGGGGCGGACGAGCAGTACTTC.

The gene calls are TRBV29-1 and TRBJ1-2; no definite D call. The CDR3 is made up of 9 amino acids. Trimming shortened V by 7 bases and J by 2 bases, and 2 bases separated the two germline ends. Germline V lookup: CDR1 SQVTM, CDR2 ANQGSEA. The CDR3 coding sequence is TGCAGCGACAACTATGGCTACACCTTC. Its translation is CSDNYGYTF.